These T cell receptor beta chains were read from a single sample in a study of shared clonotypes between healthy human individuals. Produced via immunoSEQ multiplex PCR; TCRdb's table is partial and in-frame only. The data contain approximately 700,000 clones, around 78% of them singletons. Sequenced input: memory CD4+ T cells sorted from blood. These receptors were taken from a woman aged 25 to 39 in good health. CDR3s include the opening cysteine and the closing phenylalanine or tryptophan. A D gene is named only where the DNA matches it firmly. Not every row has a clone size; where given, it reads once, few, many or a size class.

once	TRBV19	TRBD1	TRBJ1-2	CASSPGTGNFDTF	TGTGCCAGTAGTCCCGGGACAGGGAATTTCGACACCTTC
NA	TRBV28	TRBD1	TRBJ2-7	CASSRTDRPEQYF	TGTGCCAGCAGTCGGACGGACAGGCCCGAGCAGTACTTC
NA	TRBV5-1	NA	TRBJ2-3	CASRKQGTDADTQYF	TGCGCCAGCAGAAAGCAGGGTACGGATGCAGATACGCAGTATTTT
NA	TRBV13	NA	TRBJ2-1	CASSPDPLSSNEQFF	TGTGCCAGCAGCCCGGACCCCCTTAGCTCCAATGAGCAGTTCTTC
NA	TRBV4-2	NA	TRBJ2-7	CASSQDQGGYEQYF	TGTGCCAGCAGCCAAGATCAAGGGGGCTACGAGCAGTACTTC
NA	TRBV5-5	NA	TRBJ1-1	CASSQSSGYRTEAFF	TGTGCCAGCAGCCAGAGTTCAGGGTACCGCACTGAAGCTTTCTTT
few	TRBV10-2	NA	TRBJ2-7	CASSEVGQGFGEQYF	TGCGCCAGCAGTGAGGTTGGGCAGGGGTTCGGGGAGCAGTACTTC
NA	TRBV10-1	NA	TRBJ1-1	CASSESGDTEAFF	TGCGCCAGCAGTGAGTCGGGGGACACTGAAGCTTTCTTT
NA	TRBV5-1	TRBD1	TRBJ1-1	CASSSPGQGAKMNTEAFF	TGCGCCAGCAGCTCTCCGGGACAGGGGGCGAAGATGAACACTGAAGCTTTCTTT
NA	TRBV6-7	NA	TRBJ2-7	CACLRLISYEQYF	TGTGCCTGCCTCCGACTAATCTCCTACGAGCAGTACTTC
NA	TRBV25-1	NA	TRBJ2-1	CASSSRDSTKYNEQFF	TGTGCCAGCAGTTCTAGGGACTCCACGAAGTACAATGAGCAGTTCTTC
NA	TRBV19	NA	TRBJ2-7	CASSRPGYSYEQYF	TGTGCCAGTAGTAGGCCGGGTTACTCCTACGAGCAGTACTTC
NA	TRBV28	TRBD2	TRBJ2-7	CASSFSSGGTYEQYF	TGTGCCAGCAGTTTCTCTAGCGGAGGGACCTACGAGCAGTACTTC
NA	TRBV7-9	TRBD2	TRBJ2-1	CASRLAGGGGYNEQFF	TGTGCCAGCAGACTAGCGGGAGGTGGGGGCTACAATGAGCAGTTCTTC
NA	TRBV9	NA	TRBJ2-7	CASVSRSGDEQYF	TGTGCCAGCGTTTCCAGGTCCGGAGACGAGCAGTACTTC
NA	TRBV5-1	NA	TRBJ2-1	CASSVDRNNEQFF	TGCGCCAGCAGCGTCGACAGGAACAATGAGCAGTTCTTC
NA	TRBV29-1	TRBD2	TRBJ2-3	CSVDGVAGRDTQYF	TGCAGCGTTGACGGGGTAGCGGGGCGGGATACGCAGTATTTT
NA	TRBV19	NA	TRBJ1-1	CASSIRGAGDTEAFF	TGTGCCAGTAGTATAAGAGGGGCAGGGGACACTGAAGCTTTCTTT
NA	TRBV6-5	NA	TRBJ2-2	CASSPTNTGELFF	TGTGCCAGCAGTCCTACGAACACCGGGGAGCTGTTTTTT
NA	TRBV5-1	TRBD2	TRBJ2-1	CASSSGLAGVNEQFF	TGCGCCAGCAGCTCGGGACTAGCGGGAGTGAATGAGCAGTTCTTC
NA	TRBV9	NA	TRBJ2-7	CASSVGHGYGEQYF	TGTGCCAGCAGCGTAGGTCACGGCTATGGCGAGCAGTACTTC
NA	TRBV27	NA	TRBJ2-7	CASSLYRSSYEQYF	TGTGCCAGCAGTTTATACAGGAGCTCCTACGAGCAGTACTTC
NA	TRBV27	TRBD1	TRBJ2-3	CASGKGATDTQYF	TGTGCCAGCGGTAAGGGGGCAACAGATACGCAGTATTTT
NA	TRBV19	NA	TRBJ1-2	CASSSQRGVYGYTF	TGTGCCAGTAGTTCCCAGAGAGGAGTCTATGGCTACACCTTC
NA	TRBV5-6	NA	TRBJ2-7	CASNKGGLDYEQYF	TGTGCCAGCAACAAAGGAGGACTTGACTACGAGCAGTACTTC
NA	TRBV28	TRBD2	TRBJ2-1	CASSSTSGGIYNEQFF	TGTGCCAGCAGTTCGACTAGCGGGGGGATCTACAATGAGCAGTTCTTC
NA	TRBV29-1	NA	TRBJ1-1	CSVAPGVREAFF	TGCAGCGTTGCACCGGGGGTCCGTGAAGCTTTCTTT
NA	TRBV15	NA	TRBJ2-3	CATSRRPWGRVVDTQYF	TGTGCCACCAGCAGGCGACCCTGGGGGCGGGTGGTAGATACGCAGTATTTT
many	TRBV25-1	NA	TRBJ2-7	CASSPSASYEQYF	TGTGCCAGCAGTCCTAGCGCGTCCTACGAGCAGTACTTC
NA	TRBV6-5	TRBD1	TRBJ2-1	CASRTGATYNEQFF	TGTGCCAGCAGGACAGGGGCGACCTACAATGAGCAGTTCTTC
NA	TRBV18	NA	TRBJ2-2	CASSGEYWELFF	TGTGCCAGCTCGGGGGAATACTGGGAGCTGTTTTTT
NA	TRBV12-5	TRBD2	TRBJ2-5	CASGLVTLAGGRETQYF	TGTGCTAGTGGTTTGGTAACGCTAGCGGGAGGGCGGGAGACCCAGTACTTC
NA	TRBV4-1	NA	TRBJ1-3	CASSQEGGRAPGTIYF	TGCGCCAGCAGCCAAGAAGGGGGAAGGGCCCCGGGCACCATATATTTT
NA	TRBV6-1	NA	TRBJ2-7	CASSEEGGSPYEQYF	TGTGCCAGCAGTGAAGAAGGGGGGAGTCCGTACGAGCAGTACTTC
NA	TRBV19	TRBD1	TRBJ1-4	CASSAGTGGTEKLFF	TGTGCCAGTAGTGCGGGGACAGGGGGAACGGAAAAACTGTTTTTT
NA	TRBV19	NA	TRBJ1-5	CASSGPGQPQHF	TGTGCCAGTAGTGGACCGGGACAGCCCCAGCATTTT
NA	TRBV6-5	TRBD2	TRBJ2-3	CASSYSTSGSNTQYF	TGTGCCAGCAGTTACTCGACCAGCGGGAGCAATACGCAGTATTTT
NA	TRBV7-9	NA	TRBJ2-7	CASSLAQYEQYF	TGTGCCAGCAGCTTAGCGCAGTACGAGCAGTACTTC
NA	TRBV7-8	TRBD2	TRBJ2-1	CASSPLAGGYNEQFF	TGTGCCAGCAGCCCACTAGCGGGAGGGTACAATGAGCAGTTCTTC
once	TRBV19	TRBD2	TRBJ2-3	CASSAWSGRGTDTQYF	TGTGCCAGTAGTGCCTGGAGCGGGAGGGGCACAGATACGCAGTATTTT
NA	TRBV5-1	NA	TRBJ1-5	CASSPLAGDSNQPQHF	TGCGCCAGCAGCCCCTTGGCAGGGGATAGCAATCAGCCCCAGCATTTT
once	TRBV11-1	NA	TRBJ2-7	CASSLAYTDEQYF	TGTGCCAGCAGCTTAGCATATACGGACGAGCAGTACTTC
NA	TRBV28	NA	TRBJ2-3	CASSFSASTDSTDTQYF	TGTGCCAGCAGTTTTAGTGCATCCACCGACAGCACAGATACGCAGTATTTT
NA	TRBV30	TRBD2	TRBJ2-1	CAWTHGEGRGNEQFF	TGTGCCTGGACTCATGGGGAGGGCCGTGGCAATGAGCAGTTCTTC
NA	TRBV7-3	NA	TRBJ1-1	CASSTQTDTEAFF	TGTGCCAGCAGCACCCAGACAGACACTGAAGCTTTCTTT
NA	TRBV5-1	TRBD1	TRBJ1-1	CASSFGDSMNTEAFF	TGCGCCAGCAGCTTCGGGGACAGCATGAACACTGAAGCTTTCTTT
many	TRBV14	TRBD2	TRBJ2-7	CASSLRTSGEQYF	TGTGCCAGCAGCCTTCGGACTAGTGGGGAGCAGTACTTC
NA	TRBV28	NA	TRBJ1-5	CASSLWGGPNQPQHF	TGTGCCAGCAGTTTATGGGGGGGCCCCAATCAGCCCCAGCATTTT